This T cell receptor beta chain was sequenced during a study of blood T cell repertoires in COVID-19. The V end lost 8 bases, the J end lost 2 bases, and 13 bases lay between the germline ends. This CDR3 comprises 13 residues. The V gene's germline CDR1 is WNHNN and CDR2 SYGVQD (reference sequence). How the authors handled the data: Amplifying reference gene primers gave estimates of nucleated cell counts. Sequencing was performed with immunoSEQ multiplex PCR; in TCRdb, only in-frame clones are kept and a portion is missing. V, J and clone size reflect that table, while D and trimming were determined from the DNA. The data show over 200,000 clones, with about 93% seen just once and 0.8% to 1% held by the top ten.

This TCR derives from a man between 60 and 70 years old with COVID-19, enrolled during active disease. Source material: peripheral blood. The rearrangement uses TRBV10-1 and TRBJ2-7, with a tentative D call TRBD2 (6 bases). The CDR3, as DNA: TGCGCCAGCGCGCGGGACGCTGCCTACGAGCAGTACTTC. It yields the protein CASARDAAYEQYF.